These T cell receptor beta chains were read from a single sample in a study of blood T cells in healthy people across ages. TCRdb fed the 5' RACE reads into MiXCR, producing one record per CDR3 protein. In the table there are about 1.6 million distinct CDR3 sequences, almost 35% of which are singletons. The sequenced sample consisted of blood. The receptors were sampled from a woman under 40 in good health. CDR3s include the opening cysteine and the closing phenylalanine or tryptophan. A D gene is named only where the DNA matches it firmly. A clone size is listed for some rows: how often the clone was seen (once, few, many), or a class if it is expanded.

few - TRBJ2-5 TRBV9 TGTGCCAGCAGCGAGAGGCAGGGAGAGACCCAGTACTTC CASSERQGETQYF
few TRBD2 TRBJ2-5 TRBV6-5 TGTGCCAGCAGTCCCGACGCGGGAGGGTCGGAGACCCAGTACTTC CASSPDAGGSETQYF
- - TRBJ1-2 TRBV20-1 TGCAGGGGAGGAGGAATGGACCTATTGGAGGGCTACACCTTC CRGGGMDLLEGYTF
- - TRBJ2-1 TRBV11-2 TGTGCCAGCAGCTTTGGGGCGCAACAGTTCTTC CASSFGAQQFF
- - TRBJ2-5 TRBV6-6 TGTGCCAGCAGGCTCCAGGGGATGCAGACCCAGTACTTC CASRLQGMQTQYF
- - TRBJ2-7 TRBV10-3 TGTGCCATCAGTGAGGCAGGGTCGAACTACGAGCAGTACTTC CAISEAGSNYEQYF
few TRBD2 TRBJ2-3 TRBV20-1 TGCAGTGCTAGCTTAGCGGGGATTACAGATACGCAGTATTTT CSASLAGITDTQYF
few - TRBJ2-1 TRBV20-1 TGCAGTGCTAGCAAACGGGACGTCCTTACCTATGAGCAGTTCTTC CSASKRDVLTYEQFF
once TRBD1 TRBJ1-5 TRBV10-3 TGTGCCATCAGTGAGTCGATCGGCCGGGACAGGGAGGGACAGCCCCAGCATTTT CAISESIGRDREGQPQHF
many - TRBJ2-7 TRBV20-1 TGCAGTGCTAGACCCGGGTCCCCGCGGTACTCCTACGAGCAGTACTTC CSARPGSPRYSYEQYF
- - TRBJ2-3 TRBV12-3/TRBV12-4 TGTGCCAGCAGTTTTGGCGCGGGTGGCGCAGATACGCAGTATTTT CASSFGAGGADTQYF
- - TRBJ1-2 TRBV6-6 TGTGCCAGCAGTTACTCCCCAAGGAGCTACACCTTC CASSYSPRSYTF
many - TRBJ2-7 TRBV12-3/TRBV12-4 TGTGCCAGCAGTTTCGTGACCTACGAGCAGTACTTC CASSFVTYEQYF
few TRBD2 TRBJ2-3 TRBV4-1 TGCGCCAGCAGCCTCCTTGGACTAGCGGGGGTCCAAGATACGCAGTATTTT CASSLLGLAGVQDTQYF
- TRBD2 TRBJ2-7 TRBV28 TGTGCCAGCAGTTCCCGTGGTATGGGACTAGCTGCTTACGAGCAGTACTTC CASSSRGMGLAAYEQYF
few TRBD1 TRBJ1-4 TRBV9 TGTGCCAGCAGCAGACAGGGGCGGTCAACTAATGAAAAACTGTTTTTT CASSRQGRSTNEKLFF
- TRBD2 TRBJ2-3 TRBV30 TGTGCCTGGAGAGCACTAGCGGGAACAGATACGCAGTATTTT CAWRALAGTDTQYF
few TRBD1 TRBJ2-3 TRBV12-3/TRBV12-4 TGTGCCAGCAGTTCAGGGGGCGCGAACACAGATACGCAGTATTTT CASSSGGANTDTQYF